In this sample, the clone carrying this TCR beta chain turned up many times. These data are taken from a study of neurological immune-mediated disorders. Looked up from germline, CDR1 is MNHNS and CDR2 is SASEGT. The CDR3 has 13 amino acids. V was shortened by 4 bases and J by 5 bases, with 11 bases between the two germline ends. TCRdb reprocessed the 5' RACE reads with MiXCR, giving one entry per CDR3 protein. The sample holds about 30,000 distinct CDR3 sequences, roughly 12% seen once. Sequenced material: PBMCs. This chain links TRBV6-1 with TRBJ1-2, with D perhaps TRBD1 (6 bases). This TCR was sampled from a woman aged 60-75 years in good health. The CDR3: CASSAGVRYGYTF. DNA of the CDR3: TGTGCCAGCAGTGCAGGGGTGCGGTATGGCTACACCTTC.